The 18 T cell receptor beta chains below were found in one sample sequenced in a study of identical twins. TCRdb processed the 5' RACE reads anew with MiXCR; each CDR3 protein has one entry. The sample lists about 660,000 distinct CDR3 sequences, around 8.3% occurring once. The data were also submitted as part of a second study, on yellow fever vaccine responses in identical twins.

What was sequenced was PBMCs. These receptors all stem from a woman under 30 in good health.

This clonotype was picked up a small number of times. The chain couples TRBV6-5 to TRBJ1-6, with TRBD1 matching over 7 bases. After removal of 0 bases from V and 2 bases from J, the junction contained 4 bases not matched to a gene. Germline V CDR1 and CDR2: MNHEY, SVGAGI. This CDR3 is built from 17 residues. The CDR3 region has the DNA TGTGCCAGCAGTTACTCCGTACAGGGGACCTATAATTCACCCCTCCACTTT. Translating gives CASSYSVQGTYNSPLHF.

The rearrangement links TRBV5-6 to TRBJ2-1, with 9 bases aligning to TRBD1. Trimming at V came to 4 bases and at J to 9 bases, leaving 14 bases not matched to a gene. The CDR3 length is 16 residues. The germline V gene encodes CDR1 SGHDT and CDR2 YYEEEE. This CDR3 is CASSPRTGESSAEQFF. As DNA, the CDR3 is TGTGCCAGCAGCCCGAGGACAGGGGAGAGTTCGGCTGAGCAGTTCTTC.

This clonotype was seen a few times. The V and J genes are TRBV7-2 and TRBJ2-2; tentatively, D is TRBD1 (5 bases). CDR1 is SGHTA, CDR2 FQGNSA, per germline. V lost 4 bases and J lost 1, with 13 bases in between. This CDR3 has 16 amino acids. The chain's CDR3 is CASSSKGLGNTGELFF. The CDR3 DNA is TGTGCCAGCAGCTCGAAGGGGCTGGGGAACACCGGGGAGCTGTTTTTT.

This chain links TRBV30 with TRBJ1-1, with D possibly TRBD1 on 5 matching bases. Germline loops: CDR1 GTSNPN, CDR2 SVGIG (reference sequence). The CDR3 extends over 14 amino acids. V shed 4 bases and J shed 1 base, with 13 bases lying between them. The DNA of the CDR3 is TGTGCCTGGACTCGGGGGTCGCCGAACACTGAAGCTTTCTTT. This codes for CAWTRGSPNTEAFF.

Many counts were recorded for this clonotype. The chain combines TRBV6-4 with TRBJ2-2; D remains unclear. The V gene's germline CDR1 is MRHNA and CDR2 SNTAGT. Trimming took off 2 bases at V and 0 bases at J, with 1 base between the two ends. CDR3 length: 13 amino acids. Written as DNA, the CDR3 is TGTGCCAGCAGTGACACGAACACCGGGGAGCTGTTTTTT. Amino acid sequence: CASSDTNTGELFF.

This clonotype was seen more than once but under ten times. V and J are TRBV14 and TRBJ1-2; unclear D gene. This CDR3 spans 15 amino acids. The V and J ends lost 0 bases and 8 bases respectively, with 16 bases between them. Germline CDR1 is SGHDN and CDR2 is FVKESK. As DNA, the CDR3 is TGTGCCAGCAGCCAAGATCCGGGAGTGGGTGGCGGCTACACCTTC. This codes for CASSQDPGVGGGYTF.

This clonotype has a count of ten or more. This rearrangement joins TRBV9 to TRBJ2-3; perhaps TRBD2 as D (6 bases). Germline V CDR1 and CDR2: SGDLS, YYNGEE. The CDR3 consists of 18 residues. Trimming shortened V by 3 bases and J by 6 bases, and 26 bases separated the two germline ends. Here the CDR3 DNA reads TGTGCCAGCAGCGCGTACCCCCACCCGGGACTGAATCTTGATACGCAGTATTTT. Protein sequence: CASSAYPHPGLNLDTQYF.

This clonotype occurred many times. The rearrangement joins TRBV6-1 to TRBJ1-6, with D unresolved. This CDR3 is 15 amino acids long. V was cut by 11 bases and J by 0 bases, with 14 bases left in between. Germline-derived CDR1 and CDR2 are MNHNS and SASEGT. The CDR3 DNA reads TGTGCCTCTTACGGAGGGAGCTCCTATAATTCACCCCTCCACTTT. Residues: CASYGGSSYNSPLHF.

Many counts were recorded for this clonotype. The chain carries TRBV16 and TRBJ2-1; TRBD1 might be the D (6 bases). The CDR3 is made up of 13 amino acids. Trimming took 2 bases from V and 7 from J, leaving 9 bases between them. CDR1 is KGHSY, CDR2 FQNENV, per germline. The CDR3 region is CASSQARGNEQFF. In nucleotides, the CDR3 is TGTGCCAGCAGCCAAGCGAGGGGGAATGAGCAGTTCTTC.

This CDR3 reads CASSLIAADSPRTDTQYF. The CDR3, as DNA: TGTGCCAGCAGCTTAATCGCGGCGGACAGCCCTCGCACAGATACGCAGTATTTT. The chain carries TRBV11-2 and TRBJ2-3; weak D call: TRBD1 (6 bases). The CDR3 has 18 amino acids. V lost 2 bases and J 1 base, leaving 19 bases between the germline ends. Germline assignment: CDR1 SGHAT and CDR2 FQNNGV.

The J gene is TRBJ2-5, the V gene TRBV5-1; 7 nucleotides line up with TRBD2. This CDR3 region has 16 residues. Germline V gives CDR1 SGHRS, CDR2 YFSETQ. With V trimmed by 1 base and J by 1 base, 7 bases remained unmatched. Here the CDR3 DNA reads TGCGCCAGCAGCTTGAATCGGCGGGAGCTCCAAGAGACCCAGTACTTC. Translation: CASSLNRRELQETQYF. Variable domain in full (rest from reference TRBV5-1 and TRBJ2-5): KAGVTQTPRYLIKTRGQQVTLSCSPISGHRSVSWYQQTPGQGLQFLFEYFSETQRNKGNFPGRFSGRQFSNSRSEMNVSTLELGDSALYLCASSLNRRELQETQYFGPGTRLLVL.

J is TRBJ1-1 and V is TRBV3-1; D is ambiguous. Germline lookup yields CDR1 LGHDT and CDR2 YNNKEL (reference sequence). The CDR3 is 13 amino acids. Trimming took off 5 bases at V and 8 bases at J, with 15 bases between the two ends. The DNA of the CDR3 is TGTGCCAGCAGCTCCACGATAGGCAGGGAAGCTTTCTTT. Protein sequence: CASSSTIGREAFF.

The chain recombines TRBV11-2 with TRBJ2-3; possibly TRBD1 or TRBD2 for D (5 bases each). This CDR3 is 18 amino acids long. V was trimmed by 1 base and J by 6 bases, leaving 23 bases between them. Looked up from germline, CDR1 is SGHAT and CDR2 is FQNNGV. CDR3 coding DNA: TGTGCCAGCAGCTTAGGATCCACCGGGACCGGAATTTCGGATACGCAGTATTTT. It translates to CASSLGSTGTGISDTQYF.

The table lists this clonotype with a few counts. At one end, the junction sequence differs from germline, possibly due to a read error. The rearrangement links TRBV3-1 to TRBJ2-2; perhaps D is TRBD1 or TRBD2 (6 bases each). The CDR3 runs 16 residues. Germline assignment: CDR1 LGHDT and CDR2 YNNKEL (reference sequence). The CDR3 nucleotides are TGTGCCAGCAGCAAAGAGGGGGGCCGGAACACCGGGGAGCTGTTTTTT. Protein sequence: CASSKEGGRNTGELFF.

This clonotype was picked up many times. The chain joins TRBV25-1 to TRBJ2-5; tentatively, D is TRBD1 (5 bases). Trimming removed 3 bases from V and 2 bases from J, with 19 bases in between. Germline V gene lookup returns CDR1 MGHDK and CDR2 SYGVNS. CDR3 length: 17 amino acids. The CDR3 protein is CASSDIRRRQIQETQYF. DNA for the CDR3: TGTGCCAGCAGTGACATCCGTCGGCGACAGATTCAAGAGACCCAGTACTTC.

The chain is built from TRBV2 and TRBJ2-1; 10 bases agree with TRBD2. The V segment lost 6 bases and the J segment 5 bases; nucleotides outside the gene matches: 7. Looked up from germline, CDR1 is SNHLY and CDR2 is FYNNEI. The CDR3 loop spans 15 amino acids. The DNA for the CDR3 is TGTGCCAGCAGAAGACTAGCGGGTATGGACAATGAGCAGTTCTTC. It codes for CASRRLAGMDNEQFF. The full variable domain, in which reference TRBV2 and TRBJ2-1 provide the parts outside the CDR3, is EPEVTQTPSHQVTQMGQEVILRCVPISNHLYFYWYRQILGQKVEFLVSFYNNEISEKSEIFDDQFSVERPDGSNFTLKIRSTKLEDSAMYFCASRRLAGMDNEQFFGPGTRLTVL.

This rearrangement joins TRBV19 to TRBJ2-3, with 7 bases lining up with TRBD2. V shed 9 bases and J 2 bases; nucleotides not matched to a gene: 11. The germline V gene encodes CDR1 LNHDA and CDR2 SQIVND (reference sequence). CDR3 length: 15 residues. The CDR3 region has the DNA TGTGCCAGGCCTCGGGACTACCGTCACACAGATACGCAGTATTTT. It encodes CARPRDYRHTDTQYF.

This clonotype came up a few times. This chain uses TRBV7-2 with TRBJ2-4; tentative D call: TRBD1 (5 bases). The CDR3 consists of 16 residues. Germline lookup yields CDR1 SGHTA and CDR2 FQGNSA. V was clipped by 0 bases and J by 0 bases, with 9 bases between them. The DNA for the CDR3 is TGTGCCAGCAGCTTAGCGTCGACAGTAGCCAAAAACATTCAGTACTTC. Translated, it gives CASSLASTVAKNIQYF.